This passage covers 3 T cell receptor beta chains from one sample sequenced in a study of regulatory T cells in long-lasting Graves disease. Time point defined: persistent/refractory GD, antithyroid drugs over 5 years with positive TRAb. PBMCs were the source of the RNA used for TCR sequencing. According to the study, TCR beta libraries were built with iRepertoire HTBI primers and CDR3-region Arm-PCR. TCRdb analysed the multiplex PCR reads with MiXCR anew, one entry per CDR3 protein. The sample records about 660,000 distinct CDR3 sequences, approximately 29% being singletons. Sample: peripheral blood mononuclear cells (PBMCs), taken when the disease was refractory, from a patient treated with antithyroid drugs. The receptors originated from a female donor with Graves disease.

This chain uses TRBV19 with TRBJ1-1; unclear D gene. Germline CDR1 LNHDA, CDR2 SQIVND (reference sequence). Trimming pared 3 bases from V and 8 bases from J, leaving 13 bases between. The CDR3 runs 13 residues. The CDR3 loop reads CASSIAVLGEAFF. CDR3 bases: TGTGCCAGTAGTATCGCAGTTTTGGGGGAAGCTTTCTTT.

This clonotype was seen many times. CDR3 DNA: TGTGCCAGCAGTGAAGTGGCTGGCTACACCTTC. Residues: CASSEVAGYTF. The chain carries TRBV6-1 and TRBJ1-2; D is unresolved. V lost 1 base and J 7 bases, leaving 4 bases between the germline ends. The CDR3 is 11 residues long. The germline V gene has CDR1 MNHNS and CDR2 SASEGT.

The chain is built from TRBV2 and TRBJ1-1; 9 bases are a match to TRBD1. The CDR3 extends over 14 amino acids. Per germline, CDR1 SNHLY and CDR2 FYNNEI. Trimming took 5 bases from V and 7 from J; bases not matched to a gene: 8. In nucleotides, the CDR3 is TGTGCCAGCAGTCCCCCGGACAGGGGATATGAAGCTTTCTTT. This translates into CASSPPDRGYEAFF.